This T cell receptor (beta chain) stems from a study of beta chain features in type 1 diabetes (dated by TCRdb to the late 2010s). For the wider study: Patients and healthy donors did not differ in mean age, gender distribution, total cell number or subset yield. In the study, recently diagnosed type 1 diabetes patients and matched healthy donors were compared on the TCRB repertoires of their sorted circulating CD4+ T cell subsets. A total of 107,917,701 sorted cells were examined across all samples, and RNA yield correlated strongly with the number of cells per subset. Regulatory and stem cell-like memory subsets were isolated from only 8 patients and 8 healthy donors, whereas naive and central memory subsets came from all 30 or so donors. Overall study outcomes, separate from this receptor: At VDJ recombination sites, type 1 diabetes patients had fewer insertions and more deleted nucleotides, which implies abnormalities in thymic rearrangement. Naive, central memory and regulatory TCRB repertoires appeared to be more similar among patients than among healthy donors. Because cDNA was sequenced instead of genomic DNA, highly expressing activated cells could be over-represented, though the groups showed no difference in activation or CD3 levels. In all four CD4+ subsets, TCRB CDR3 length was moderately but significantly shorter in type 1 diabetes patients. Because small numbers of individuals were included in the HLA sub-analyses, any influence of HLA type on TCRB rearrangement was left unresolved. Shorter templates might have been favored by PCR, but patient and control samples were amplified and corrected together, so both groups would have been affected equally by any skew.

Each donor gave one peripheral blood draw, averaging roughly 120 mL, which was collected into heparinised tubes. Using a panel that included CD45RO, CCR7, CD25, CD127, CD95 and CD27, naive, central memory, regulatory and stem cell-like memory CD4+ T cells were sorted on a BD FACSAria II. Every sorted population had a purity above 95%. PBMCs were separated immediately by Lymphoprep density gradient centrifugation and were stained directly, without being cultured. To minimize batch effects, samples were stained and sorted in pairs, one healthy donor with one patient per experiment. The entire isolated RNA was reverse transcribed using the High Capacity cDNA Reverse Transcription Kit, and thus expressed TCRB transcripts were sequenced. Naive, central memory and regulatory T cell samples underwent deep immunoSEQ sequencing, averaging about 3.57 million total reads per sample. Sorted cells were lysed in RLT buffer, and RNA was extracted using DNase-treated RNeasy Micro or Mini kits according to cell number. To prevent cross-contamination, every cell subset was processed on its own, while patient and healthy donor samples were processed together. The immunoSEQ multiplex PCR was used to amplify TCRB sequences from cDNA, generating 87-bp fragments that spanned the CDR3 region. Amplicons were sequenced on the Illumina HiSeq platform. Per the original workflow: PCR bias was corrected computationally using synthetic template baselines, and reads within Hamming distance 2 were collapsed, with unmergeable singletons discarded. By aligning reads against IMGT, V, D and J genes, CDR3 length, and insertions or deletions at six rearrangement sites were assigned. Within each subset, clonotype counts were normalized to the number of sorted cells before true diversity and Gini coefficients were calculated with the tcR R package. Repertoire sharing was quantified using the overlap coefficient calculated on TCRB nucleotide sequences. Out-of-frame TCRB sequences from naive cells were analyzed as a proxy for the pre-selection repertoire. TCRdb obtained this table from immuneACCESS and retained in-frame rearrangements with V and J assigned. These tables miss some clones; where compared with another copy, unresolved V genes account for less than half of the shortfall, and the remainder is unexplained. V and J calls and clone size follow that table, whereas D and trimming were derived from the DNA. The sample table shows over 200,000 clones, and 11% are seen once. Around 0.017% of the sample is in the top ten clones.

Regarding this clone: The antigen it recognizes is unknown. Base qualities are not at hand, and no much larger clone is one base apart.

Measured from the cysteine to the phenylalanine, the CDR3 is 15 residues long. The retained sequence is limited to the CDR3, 45 bases, with the frame set at the first base. Sequencing was carried out using naive CD4+ T cells from blood. What this sample's cell subset or site label stands for: true naive CD4+ T cells. The chain is made from TRBV21-1 and TRBJ2-1; the listed D gene, TRBD1, was not tested against the DNA. TRBV21-1 is tagged as a pseudogene. This sequence was found in a man under 40 with type 1 diabetes. The nucleotide sequence reads TGTGCCAGCAGCAAAGAAGAGGACAGATACAATGAGCAGTTCTTC. This codes for CASSKEEDRYNEQFF.